This T cell receptor (beta chain) is from a study of regulatory T cells in long-lasting Graves disease. Findings and limits, study-wide: More public clonotypes were shared by persistent patients (about 2,700) than by new patients (approximately 1,000).

Time point: persistent/refractory GD, antithyroid drugs over 5 years with positive TRAb. The TCR library was prepared using RNA isolated from PBMCs. Each of the patients was recruited from an endocrinology department situated in Xi'an, China. This clonotype was seen ten or more times. Its specificity is unknown. With iRepertoire HTBI primers and Arm-PCR of CDR3 regions, TCR beta libraries were built. TCRdb processed the multiplex PCR reads anew with MiXCR; each CDR3 protein has one entry. The profile shows 600,000 to 800,000 distinct CDR3 sequences, roughly 30% of them singletons. Sequencing used peripheral blood mononuclear cells (PBMCs), obtained when the disease was refractory, from a patient treated with antithyroid drugs. The sequence derives from a female donor with Graves disease.

The CDR3 DNA reads as TGTGCCAGCAGCCAAGTAAGAAGGGACACTGAAGCTTTCTTT. Its translation: CASSQVRRDTEAFF. The chain couples TRBV3-1 to TRBJ1-1; D gene unclear. CDR3 size: 14 residues. V lost 1 base, J lost 3 bases, and 9 bases lay in between. Germline CDR1 LGHDT, CDR2 YNNKEL (reference sequence).